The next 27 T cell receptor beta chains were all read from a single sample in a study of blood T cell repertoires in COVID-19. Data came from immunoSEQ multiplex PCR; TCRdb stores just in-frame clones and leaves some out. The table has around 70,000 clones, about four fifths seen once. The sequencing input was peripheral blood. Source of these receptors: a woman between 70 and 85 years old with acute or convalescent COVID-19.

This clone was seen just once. CDR3 in amino acids: CATSDLRSSYNSPLHF. CDR3 bases: TGTGCCACCAGTGATTTGAGGAGCTCCTATAATTCACCCCTCCACTTT. This chain connects TRBV24-1 to TRBJ1-6; D unclear. V gave up 0 bases and J gave up 0 bases, with 5 bases separating them. This CDR3 has 16 residues. Per germline, CDR1 KGHDR and CDR2 SFDVKD.

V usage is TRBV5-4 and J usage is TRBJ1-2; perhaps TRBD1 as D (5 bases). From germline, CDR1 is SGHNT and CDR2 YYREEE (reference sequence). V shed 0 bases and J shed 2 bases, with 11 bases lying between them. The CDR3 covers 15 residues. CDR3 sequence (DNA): TGTGCCAGCAGCTTGGAACTCAGGGCGAACTATGGCTACACCTTC. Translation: CASSLELRANYGYTF.

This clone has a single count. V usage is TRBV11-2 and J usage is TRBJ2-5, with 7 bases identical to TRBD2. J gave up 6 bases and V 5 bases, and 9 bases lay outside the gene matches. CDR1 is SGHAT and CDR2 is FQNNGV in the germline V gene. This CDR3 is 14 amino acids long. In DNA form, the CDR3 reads TGTGCCAGCAGCCTTAACCAGGGAGGGAAGACCCAGTACTTC. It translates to CASSLNQGGKTQYF.

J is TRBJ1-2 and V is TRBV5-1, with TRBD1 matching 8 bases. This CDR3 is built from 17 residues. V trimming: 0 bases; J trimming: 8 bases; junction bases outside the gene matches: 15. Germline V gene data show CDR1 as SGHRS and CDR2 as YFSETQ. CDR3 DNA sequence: TGCGCCAGCAGCTTGGAGCCGGGACAGGCTTCGCTAGGAGGCTACACCTTC. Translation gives CASSLEPGQASLGGYTF.

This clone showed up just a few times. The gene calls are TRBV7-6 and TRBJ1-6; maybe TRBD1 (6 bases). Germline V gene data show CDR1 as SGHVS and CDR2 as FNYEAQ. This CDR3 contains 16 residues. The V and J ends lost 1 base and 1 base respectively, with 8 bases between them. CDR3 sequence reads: CASSLEGGSYNSPLHF. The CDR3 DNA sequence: TGTGCCAGCAGCTTAGAGGGGGGGTCCTATAATTCACCCCTCCACTTT.

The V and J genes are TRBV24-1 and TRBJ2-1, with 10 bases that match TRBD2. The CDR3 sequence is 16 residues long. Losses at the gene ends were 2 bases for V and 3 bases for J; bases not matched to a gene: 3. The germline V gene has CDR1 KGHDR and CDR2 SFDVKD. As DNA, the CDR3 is TGTGCCACCAGTGATTCTGGACTAGCGGTCTACAATGAGCAGTTCTTC. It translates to CATSDSGLAVYNEQFF.

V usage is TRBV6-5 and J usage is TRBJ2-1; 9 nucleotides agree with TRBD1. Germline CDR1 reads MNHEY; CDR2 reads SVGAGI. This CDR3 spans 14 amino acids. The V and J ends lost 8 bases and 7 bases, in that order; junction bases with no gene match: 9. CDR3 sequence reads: CASVPGQGRNEQFF. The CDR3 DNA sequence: TGTGCCAGCGTTCCGGGACAGGGAAGGAATGAGCAGTTCTTC.

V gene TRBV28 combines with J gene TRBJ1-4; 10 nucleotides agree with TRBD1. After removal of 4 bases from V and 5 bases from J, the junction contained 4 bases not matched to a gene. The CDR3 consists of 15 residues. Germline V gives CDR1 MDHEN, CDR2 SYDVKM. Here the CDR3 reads CASSSPTGGNEKLFF. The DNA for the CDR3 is TGTGCCAGCAGTTCACCGACAGGGGGCAATGAAAAACTGTTTTTT.

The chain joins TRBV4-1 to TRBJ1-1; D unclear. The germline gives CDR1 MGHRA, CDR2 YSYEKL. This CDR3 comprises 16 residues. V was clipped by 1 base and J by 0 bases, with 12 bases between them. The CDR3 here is CASSQGGVWMNTEAFF. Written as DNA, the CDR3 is TGCGCCAGCAGCCAAGGCGGGGTCTGGATGAACACTGAAGCTTTCTTT.

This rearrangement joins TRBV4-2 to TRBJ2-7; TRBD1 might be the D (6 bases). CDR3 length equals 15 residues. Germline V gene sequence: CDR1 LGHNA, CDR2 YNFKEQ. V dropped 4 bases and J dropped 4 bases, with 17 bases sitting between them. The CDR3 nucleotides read TGTGCCAGCAGCCCTCCCACCGGGACACCTTACGAGCAGTACTTC. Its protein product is CASSPPTGTPYEQYF.

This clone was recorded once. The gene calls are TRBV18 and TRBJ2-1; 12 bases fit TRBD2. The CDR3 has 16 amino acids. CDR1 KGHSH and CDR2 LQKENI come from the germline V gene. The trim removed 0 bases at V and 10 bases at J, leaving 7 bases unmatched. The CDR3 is CASSPPPSGRAGEQFF. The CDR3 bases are TGTGCCAGCTCACCACCGCCTAGCGGGAGGGCTGGCGAGCAGTTCTTC.

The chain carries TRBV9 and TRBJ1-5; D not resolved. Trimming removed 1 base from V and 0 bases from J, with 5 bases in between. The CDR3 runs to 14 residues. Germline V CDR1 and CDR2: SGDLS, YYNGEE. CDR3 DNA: TGTGCCAGCAGCGTATCAGATAGCAATCAGCCCCAGCATTTT. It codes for CASSVSDSNQPQHF.

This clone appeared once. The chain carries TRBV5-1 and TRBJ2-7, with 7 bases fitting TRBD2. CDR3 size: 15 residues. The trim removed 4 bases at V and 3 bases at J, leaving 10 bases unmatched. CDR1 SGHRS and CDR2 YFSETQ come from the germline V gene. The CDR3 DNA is TGCGCCAGCAGCCCTTCCAGCGGGGTAGTCTACGAGCAGTACTTC. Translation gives CASSPSSGVVYEQYF.

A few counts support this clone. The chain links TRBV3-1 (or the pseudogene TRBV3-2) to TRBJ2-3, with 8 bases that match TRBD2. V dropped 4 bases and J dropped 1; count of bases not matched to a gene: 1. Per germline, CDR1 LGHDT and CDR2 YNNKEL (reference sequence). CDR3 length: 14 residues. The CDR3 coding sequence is TGTGCCAGCAGCCCAGCGGGAGGCACAGATACGCAGTATTTT. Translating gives CASSPAGGTDTQYF.

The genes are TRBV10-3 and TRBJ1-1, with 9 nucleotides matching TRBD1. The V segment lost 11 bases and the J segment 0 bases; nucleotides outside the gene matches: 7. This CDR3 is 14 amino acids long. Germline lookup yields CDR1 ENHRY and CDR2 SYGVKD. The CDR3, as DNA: TGTGCCGTCCGGGACAGGGTATTGAACACTGAAGCTTTCTTT. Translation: CAVRDRVLNTEAFF.

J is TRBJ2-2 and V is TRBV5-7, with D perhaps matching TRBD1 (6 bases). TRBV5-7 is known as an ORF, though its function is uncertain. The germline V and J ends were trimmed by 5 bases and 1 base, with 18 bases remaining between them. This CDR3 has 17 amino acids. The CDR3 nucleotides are TGTGCCAGCAGGTCACCCCCAGGGGCGCGGAACACCGGGGAGCTGTTTTTT. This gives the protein CASRSPPGARNTGELFF.

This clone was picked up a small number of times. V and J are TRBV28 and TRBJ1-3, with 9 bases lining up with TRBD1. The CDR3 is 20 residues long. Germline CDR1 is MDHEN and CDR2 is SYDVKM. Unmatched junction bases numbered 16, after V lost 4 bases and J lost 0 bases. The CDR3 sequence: CASSSRIHWDRAYSGNTIYF. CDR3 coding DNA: TGTGCCAGCAGTTCACGTATACACTGGGACAGGGCCTACTCTGGAAACACCATATATTTT.

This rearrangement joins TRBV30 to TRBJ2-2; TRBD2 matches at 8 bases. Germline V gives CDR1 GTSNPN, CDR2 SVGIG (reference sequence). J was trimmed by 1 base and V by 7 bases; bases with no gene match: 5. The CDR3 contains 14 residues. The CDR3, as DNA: TGTGCCTTAATTAGCGGGGTGAACACCGGGGAGCTGTTTTTT. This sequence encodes CALISGVNTGELFF.

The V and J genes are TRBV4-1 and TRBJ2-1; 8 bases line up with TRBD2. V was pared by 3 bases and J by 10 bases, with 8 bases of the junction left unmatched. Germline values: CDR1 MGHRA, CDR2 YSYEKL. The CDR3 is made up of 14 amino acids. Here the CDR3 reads CASSQASGGKEQFF. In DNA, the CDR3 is TGCGCCAGCAGCCAGGCTTCGGGGGGGAAGGAGCAGTTCTTC.

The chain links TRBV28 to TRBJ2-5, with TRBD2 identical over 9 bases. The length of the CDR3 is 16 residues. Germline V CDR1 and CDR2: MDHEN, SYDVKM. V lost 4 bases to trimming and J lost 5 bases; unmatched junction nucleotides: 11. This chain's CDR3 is CASSWVSGRGRETQYF. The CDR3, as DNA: TGTGCCAGCAGTTGGGTTAGCGGGAGAGGTAGGGAGACCCAGTACTTC.

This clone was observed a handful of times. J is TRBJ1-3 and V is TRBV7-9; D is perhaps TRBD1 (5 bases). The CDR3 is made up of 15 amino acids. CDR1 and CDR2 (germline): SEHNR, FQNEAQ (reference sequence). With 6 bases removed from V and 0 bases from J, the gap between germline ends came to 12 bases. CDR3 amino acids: CASRSPGYSGNTIYF. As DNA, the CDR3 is TGTGCCAGCAGGTCACCAGGGTACTCTGGAAACACCATATATTTT.

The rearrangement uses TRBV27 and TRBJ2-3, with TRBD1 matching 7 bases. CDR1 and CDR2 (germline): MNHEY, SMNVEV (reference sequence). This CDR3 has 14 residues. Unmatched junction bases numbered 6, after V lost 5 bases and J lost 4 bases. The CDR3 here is CASSTYRGADTQYF. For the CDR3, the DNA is TGTGCCAGCAGTACCTACAGGGGTGCAGATACGCAGTATTTT.

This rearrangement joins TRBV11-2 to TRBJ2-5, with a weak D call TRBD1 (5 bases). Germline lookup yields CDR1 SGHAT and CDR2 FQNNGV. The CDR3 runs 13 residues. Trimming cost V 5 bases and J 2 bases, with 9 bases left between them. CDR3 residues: CASSPGPQETQYF. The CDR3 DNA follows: TGTGCCAGCAGCCCAGGGCCTCAAGAGACCCAGTACTTC. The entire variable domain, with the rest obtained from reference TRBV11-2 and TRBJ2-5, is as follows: EAGVAQSPRYKIIEKRQSVAFWCNPISGHATLYWYQQILGQGPKLLIQFQNNGVVDDSQLPKDRFSAERLKGVDSTLKIQPAKLEDSAVYLCASSPGPQETQYFGPGTRLLVL.

The chain's CDR3 is CASSSDYRSSYEQYF. CDR3 in DNA: TGTGCCAGCAGCTCGGACTATCGAAGCTCCTACGAGCAGTACTTC. The chain recombines TRBV11-2 with TRBJ2-7; D possibly corresponds to TRBD2 (6 bases). Trimming pared 4 bases from V and 0 bases from J, leaving 13 bases between. This CDR3 is 15 amino acids long. Looked up from germline, CDR1 is SGHAT and CDR2 is FQNNGV.

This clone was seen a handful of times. As DNA, the CDR3 is TGTGCCAGTGGGGACTATCGTAATGAGCAGTTCTTC. This encodes CASGDYRNEQFF. The J gene is TRBJ2-1, the V gene TRBV9; 7 nucleotides agree with TRBD2. Germline V gives CDR1 SGDLS, CDR2 YYNGEE. V was clipped by 8 bases and J by 7 bases; unmatched bases: 6. The CDR3 has 12 amino acids.

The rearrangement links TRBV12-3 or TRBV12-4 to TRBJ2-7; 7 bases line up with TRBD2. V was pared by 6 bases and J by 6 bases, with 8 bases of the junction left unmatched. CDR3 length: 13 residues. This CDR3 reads CASSPREGFEQYF. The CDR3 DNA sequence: TGTGCCAGCAGCCCCAGGGAGGGATTCGAGCAGTACTTC.

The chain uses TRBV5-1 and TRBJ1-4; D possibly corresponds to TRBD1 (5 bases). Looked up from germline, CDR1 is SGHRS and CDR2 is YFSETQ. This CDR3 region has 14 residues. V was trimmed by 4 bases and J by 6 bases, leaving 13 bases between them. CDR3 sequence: CASSTQGNHEKLFF. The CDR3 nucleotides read TGCGCCAGCAGCACGCAGGGTAATCATGAAAAACTGTTTTTT.